This entry is about one T cell receptor (beta chain). What it recognizes is unknown. This CDR3 has 17 amino acids. Germline-derived CDR1 and CDR2 are MGHRA and YSYEKL. Deletions cut 4 bases from V and 1 base from J, with 20 bases between. Method: immunoSEQ multiplex PCR; TCRdb's copy keeps in-frame clones and lacks some. The sample holds over 30,000 clones, 88% seen once. The data stem from a study of T cells in localized non-small cell lung cancer. Study results and limitations: Median approximately 61 top-100 tumor clones were shared with paired adjacent lung.

This clonotype originated in a woman aged 35-75 years with stage I lung adenocarcinoma. This sample comprised peripheral blood, obtained before any cancer treatment. The J gene is TRBJ2-7, the V gene TRBV4-1, with D tentatively TRBD2 (6 bases). Written as DNA, the CDR3 is TGCGCCAGCAGCCCCTCCTCGTCTGGAGGGCTGTCCTACGAGCAGTACTTC. It translates to CASSPSSSGGLSYEQYF.